Below, one T cell receptor (beta chain) is given with its context. The data stem from a study of blood T cell repertoires in COVID-19. Overall study context: In each case, the material was cDNA or gDNA derived from T cells, B-cell-depleted T cells, or PBMCs.

Original data processing: Amplifying reference gene primers gave estimates of nucleated cell counts. Method: immunoSEQ multiplex PCR; TCRdb's copy keeps in-frame clones and lacks some. The V and J calls and clone size were taken over from that table, and D and trimming were inferred from the DNA. The sample contains approximately 500,000 clones, 89% of which appear only once. The CDR3 runs 13 residues. Deletions cut 5 bases from V and 1 base from J, with 6 bases between. Germline V gives CDR1 SGHRS, CDR2 YFSETQ. The sequenced sample consisted of peripheral blood. This rearrangement joins TRBV5-1 to TRBJ2-2; D gene ambiguous. The clonotype was recovered from a man between 18 and 29 years old with COVID-19, enrolled during active disease. DNA for the CDR3: TGCGCCAGCAGTACCGGGAACACCGGGGAGCTGTTTTTT. It yields the protein CASSTGNTGELFF.